This TCR beta chain appears in the sequencing data of a study of cytomegalovirus exposure and HLA in healthy donors. This PCR relied on a set of 60 Vbeta primers and 13 Jbeta primers. Measured with immunoSEQ multiplex PCR; TCRdb has only the in-frame clones, and not every one. The repertoire holds some 150,000 clones, with around 64% as singletons. The trim removed 5 bases at V and 7 bases at J, leaving 5 bases unmatched. This CDR3 has 13 amino acids. Germline CDR1 is SGHTA and CDR2 is FQGNSA. The chain links TRBV7-2 to TRBJ2-1, with TRBD2 matching 7 bases. Source material: PBMCs. This TCR came from a woman aged 25 to 39 in good health and CMV-seronegative. The CDR3 loop is CASSLIGGNEQFF. CDR3 DNA: TGTGCCAGCAGCCTCATCGGGGGGAATGAGCAGTTCTTC.